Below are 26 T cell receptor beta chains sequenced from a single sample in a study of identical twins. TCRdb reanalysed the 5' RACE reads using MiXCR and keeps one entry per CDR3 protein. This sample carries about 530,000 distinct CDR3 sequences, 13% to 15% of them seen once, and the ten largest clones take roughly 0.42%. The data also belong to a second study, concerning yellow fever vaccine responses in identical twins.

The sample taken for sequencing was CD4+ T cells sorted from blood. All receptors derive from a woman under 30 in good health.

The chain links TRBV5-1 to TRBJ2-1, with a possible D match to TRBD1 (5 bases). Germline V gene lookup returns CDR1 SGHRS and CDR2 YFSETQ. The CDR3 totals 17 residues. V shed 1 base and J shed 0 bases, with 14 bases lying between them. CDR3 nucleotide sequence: TGCGCCAGCAGCTTGCTCGTGGGGCACAGCTCCTACAATGAGCAGTTCTTC. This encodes CASSLLVGHSSYNEQFF.

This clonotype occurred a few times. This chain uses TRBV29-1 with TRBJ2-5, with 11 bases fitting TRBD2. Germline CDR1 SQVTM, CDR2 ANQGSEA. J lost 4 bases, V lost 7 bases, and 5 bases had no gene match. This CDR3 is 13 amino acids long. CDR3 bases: TGCAGCGCCGGGACTAGCGGCACAGAGACCCAGTACTTC. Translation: CSAGTSGTETQYF.

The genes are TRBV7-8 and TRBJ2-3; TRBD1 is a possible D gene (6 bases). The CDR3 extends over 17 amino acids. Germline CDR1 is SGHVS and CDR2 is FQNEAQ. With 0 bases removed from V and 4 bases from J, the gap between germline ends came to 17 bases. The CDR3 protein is CASSLAQGGIDADTQYF. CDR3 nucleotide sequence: TGTGCCAGCAGCTTAGCTCAAGGGGGAATTGACGCAGATACGCAGTATTTT. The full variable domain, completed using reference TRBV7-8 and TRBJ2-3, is GAGVSQSPRYKVAKRGQDVALRCDPISGHVSLFWYQQALGQGPEFLTYFQNEAQLDKSGLPSDRFFAERPEGSVSTLKIQRTQQEDSAVYLCASSLAQGGIDADTQYFGPGTRLTVL.

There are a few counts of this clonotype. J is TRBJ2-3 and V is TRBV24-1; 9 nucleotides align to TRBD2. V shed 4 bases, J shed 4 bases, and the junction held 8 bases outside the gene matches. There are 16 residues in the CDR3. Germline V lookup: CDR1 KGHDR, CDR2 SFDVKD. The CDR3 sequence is CATSDWGLAWPDTQYF. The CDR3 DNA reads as TGTGCCACCAGTGACTGGGGACTAGCTTGGCCAGATACGCAGTATTTT.

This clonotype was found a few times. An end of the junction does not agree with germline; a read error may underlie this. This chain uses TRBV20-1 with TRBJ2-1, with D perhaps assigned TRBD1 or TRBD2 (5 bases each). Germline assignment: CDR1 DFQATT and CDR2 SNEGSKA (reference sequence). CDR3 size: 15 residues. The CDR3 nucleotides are TGCAGTACTAGAGATCCACTCTCGGGGCTCGATGAGCAGTTCTTC. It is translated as CSTRDPLSGLDEQFF.

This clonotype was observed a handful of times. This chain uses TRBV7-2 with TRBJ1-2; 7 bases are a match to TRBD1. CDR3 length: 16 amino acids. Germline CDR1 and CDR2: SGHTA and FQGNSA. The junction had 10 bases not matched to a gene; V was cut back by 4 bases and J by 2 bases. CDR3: CASSSRGGAVNYGYTF. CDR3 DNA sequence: TGTGCCAGCAGCTCGAGAGGGGGCGCGGTAAACTATGGCTACACCTTC.

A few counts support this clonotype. As DNA, the CDR3 is TGTGCCAGCGGACTAGCACGTGACACCGGGGAGCTGTTTTTT. Translating gives CASGLARDTGELFF. The J gene is TRBJ2-2, the V gene TRBV7-6; TRBD2 matches 8 bases. Germline CDR1 is SGHVS and CDR2 is FNYEAQ. V gave up 8 bases and J gave up 3 bases; unmatched junction bases: 5. CDR3 length: 14 amino acids.

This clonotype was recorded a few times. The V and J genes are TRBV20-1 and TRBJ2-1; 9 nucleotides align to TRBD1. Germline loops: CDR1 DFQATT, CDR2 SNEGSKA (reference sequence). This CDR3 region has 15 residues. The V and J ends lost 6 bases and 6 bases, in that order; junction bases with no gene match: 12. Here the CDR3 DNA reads TGCAGTGCCTCCACGAGGGACAGGGCGATCAATGAGCAGTTCTTC. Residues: CSASTRDRAINEQFF.

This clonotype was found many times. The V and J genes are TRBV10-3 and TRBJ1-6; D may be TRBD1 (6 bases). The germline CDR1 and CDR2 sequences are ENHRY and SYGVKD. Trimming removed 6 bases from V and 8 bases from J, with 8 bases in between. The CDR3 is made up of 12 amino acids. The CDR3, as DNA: TGTGCCATCAGGGCAGGGGATTCACCCCTCCACTTT. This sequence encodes CAIRAGDSPLHF.

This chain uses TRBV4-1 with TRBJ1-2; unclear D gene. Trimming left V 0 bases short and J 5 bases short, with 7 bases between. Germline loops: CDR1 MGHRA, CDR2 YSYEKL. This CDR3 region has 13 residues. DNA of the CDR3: TGCGCCAGCAGCCAAGAAAGTGGTTATGGCTACACCTTC. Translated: CASSQESGYGYTF.

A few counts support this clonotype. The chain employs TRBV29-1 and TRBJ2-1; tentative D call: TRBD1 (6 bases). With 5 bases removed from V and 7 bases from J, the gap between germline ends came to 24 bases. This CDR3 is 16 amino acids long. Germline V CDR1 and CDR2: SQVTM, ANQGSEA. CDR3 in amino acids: CSVRKRWQGTDNEQFF. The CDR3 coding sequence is TGCAGCGTTCGAAAGCGTTGGCAGGGGACGGATAATGAGCAGTTCTTC.

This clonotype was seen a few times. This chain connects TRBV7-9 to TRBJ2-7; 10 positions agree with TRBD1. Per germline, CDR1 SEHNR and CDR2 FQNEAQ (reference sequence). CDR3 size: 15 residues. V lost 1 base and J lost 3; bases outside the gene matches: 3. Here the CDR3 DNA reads TGTGCCAGCAGCTTAGGGACAGGGGGGGACTACGAGCAGTACTTC. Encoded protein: CASSLGTGGDYEQYF. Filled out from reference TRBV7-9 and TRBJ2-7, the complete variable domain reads DTGVSQNPRHKITKRGQNVTFRCDPISEHNRLYWYRQTLGQGPEFLTYFQNEAQLEKSRLLSDRFSAERPKGSFSTLEIQRTEQGDSAMYLCASSLGTGGDYEQYFGPGTRLTVT.

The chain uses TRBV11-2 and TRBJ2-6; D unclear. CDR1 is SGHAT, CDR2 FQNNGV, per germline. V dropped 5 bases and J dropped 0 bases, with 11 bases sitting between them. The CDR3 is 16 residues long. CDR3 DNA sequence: TGTGCCAGCAGCCCACTACCGAACTCTGGGGCCAACGTCCTGACTTTC. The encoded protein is CASSPLPNSGANVLTF.

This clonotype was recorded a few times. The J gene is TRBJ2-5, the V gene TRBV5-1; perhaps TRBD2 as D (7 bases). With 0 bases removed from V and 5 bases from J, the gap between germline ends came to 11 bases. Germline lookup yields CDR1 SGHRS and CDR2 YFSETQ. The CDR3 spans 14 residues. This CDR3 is CASSLEGGVETQYF. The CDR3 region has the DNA TGCGCCAGCAGCTTGGAGGGGGGGGTGGAGACCCAGTACTTC.

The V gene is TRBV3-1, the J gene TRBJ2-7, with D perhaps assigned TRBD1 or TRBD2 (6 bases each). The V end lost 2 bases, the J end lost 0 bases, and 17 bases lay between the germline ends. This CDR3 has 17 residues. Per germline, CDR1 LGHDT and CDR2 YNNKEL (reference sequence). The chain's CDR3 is CASSQRGYGGSSYEQYF. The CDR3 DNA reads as TGTGCCAGCAGCCAAAGGGGTTACGGGGGCAGCTCCTACGAGCAGTACTTC.

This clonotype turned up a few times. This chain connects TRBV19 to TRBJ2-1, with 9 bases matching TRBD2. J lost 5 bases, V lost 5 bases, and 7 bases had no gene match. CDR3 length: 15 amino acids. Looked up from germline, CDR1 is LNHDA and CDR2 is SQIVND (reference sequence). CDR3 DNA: TGTGCCAGTAGTGTAGGACTAGCGCCGAACAATGAGCAGTTCTTC. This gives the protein CASSVGLAPNNEQFF.

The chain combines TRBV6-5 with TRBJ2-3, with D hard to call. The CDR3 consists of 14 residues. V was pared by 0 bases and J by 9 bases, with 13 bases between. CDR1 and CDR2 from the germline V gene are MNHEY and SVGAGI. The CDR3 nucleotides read TGTGCCAGCAGTTACTCGAAGGTGGTGGGGACGCAGTATTTT. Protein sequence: CASSYSKVVGTQYF.

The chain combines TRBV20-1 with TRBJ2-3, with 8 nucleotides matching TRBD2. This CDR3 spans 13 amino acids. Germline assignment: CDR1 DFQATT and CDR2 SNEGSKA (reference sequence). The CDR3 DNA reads TGCAGCGGAACGGGGGGGCACACAGATACGCAGTATTTT. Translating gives CSGTGGHTDTQYF.

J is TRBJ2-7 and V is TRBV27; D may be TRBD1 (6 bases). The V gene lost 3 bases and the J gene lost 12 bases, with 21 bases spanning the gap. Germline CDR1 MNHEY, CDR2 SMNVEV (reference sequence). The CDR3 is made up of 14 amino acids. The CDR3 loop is CASSFRDILRFSYV. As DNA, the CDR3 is TGTGCCAGCAGTTTCCGGGACATCTTACGATTTTCGTACGTC.

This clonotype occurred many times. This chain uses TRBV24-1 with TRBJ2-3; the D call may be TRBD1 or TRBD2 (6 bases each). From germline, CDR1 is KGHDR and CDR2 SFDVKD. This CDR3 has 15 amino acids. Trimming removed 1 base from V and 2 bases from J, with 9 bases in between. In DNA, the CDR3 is TGTGCCACCAGTGATTTTACGGGGGCCACAGATACGCAGTATTTT. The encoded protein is CATSDFTGATDTQYF.

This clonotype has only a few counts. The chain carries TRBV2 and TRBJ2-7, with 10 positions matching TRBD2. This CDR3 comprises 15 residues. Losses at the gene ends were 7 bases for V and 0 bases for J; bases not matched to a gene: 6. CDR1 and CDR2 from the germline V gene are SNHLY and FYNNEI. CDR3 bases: TGTGCCAGCAAAGGACTAGCGGCCCCCTCCTACGAGCAGTACGTC. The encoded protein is CASKGLAAPSYEQYV.

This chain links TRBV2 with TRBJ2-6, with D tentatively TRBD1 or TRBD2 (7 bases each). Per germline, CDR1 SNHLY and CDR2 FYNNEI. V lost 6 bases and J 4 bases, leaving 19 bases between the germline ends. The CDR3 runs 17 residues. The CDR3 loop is CASRGRGQLGGANVLTF. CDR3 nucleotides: TGTGCCAGCAGAGGGAGGGGACAGTTGGGCGGGGCCAACGTCCTGACTTTC.

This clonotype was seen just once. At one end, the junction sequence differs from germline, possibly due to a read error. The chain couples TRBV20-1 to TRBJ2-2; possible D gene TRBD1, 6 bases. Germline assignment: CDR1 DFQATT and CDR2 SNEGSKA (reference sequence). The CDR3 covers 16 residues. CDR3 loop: CCARDRNRENTGELFF. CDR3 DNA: TGCTGTGCTAGAGATCGCAACAGGGAAAACACCGGGGAGCTGTTTTTT.

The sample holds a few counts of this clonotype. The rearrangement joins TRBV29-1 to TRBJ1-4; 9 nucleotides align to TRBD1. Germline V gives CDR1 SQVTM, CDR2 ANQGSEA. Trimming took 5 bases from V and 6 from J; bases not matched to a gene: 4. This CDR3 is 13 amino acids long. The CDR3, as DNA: TGCAGCGTTATGAACAGGGGGCATGAAAAACTGTTTTTT. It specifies CSVMNRGHEKLFF.

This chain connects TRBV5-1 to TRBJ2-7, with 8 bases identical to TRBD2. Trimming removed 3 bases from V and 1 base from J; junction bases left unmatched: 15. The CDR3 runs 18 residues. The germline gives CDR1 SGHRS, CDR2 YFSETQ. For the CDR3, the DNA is TGCGCCAGCAGCTCGTGGGGGACTAGGGCCTCTGGGTCCTACGAGCAGTACTTC. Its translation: CASSSWGTRASGSYEQYF.

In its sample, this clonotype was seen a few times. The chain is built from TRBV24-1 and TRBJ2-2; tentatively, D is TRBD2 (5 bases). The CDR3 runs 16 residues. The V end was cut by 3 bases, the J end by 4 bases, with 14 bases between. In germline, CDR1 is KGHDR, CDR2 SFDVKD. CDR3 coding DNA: TGTGCCACCAGTGATACCAAAGGGCGGGCCACCGGGGAGCTGTTTTTT. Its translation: CATSDTKGRATGELFF.